The rows below give T cell receptor beta chains drawn from one sample of a study of T cells after yellow fever vaccination. TCRdb processed the 5' RACE reads anew with MiXCR; each CDR3 protein has one entry. The table has around 260,000 distinct CDR3 sequences, around 4.9% seen once. The material was CD4+ T cells sorted from PBMCs, obtained on the day of the yellow fever booster vaccination. Receptors originate from a man younger than 35 who received the YFV17D yellow fever vaccine. Each CDR3 is given with its conserved first and last residue. A D gene is named only where the DNA matches it firmly. Size is omitted from some rows. Given values are once, few, many or a class for expanded clones.

abundance: few; v_gene: TRBV4-3; j_gene: TRBJ1-2; d_gene: TRBD1; CDR3nt: TGCGCCAGCAGCCAAGAAGTGGGACAGCCCTATGGCTACACCTTC; CDR3aa: CASSQEVGQPYGYTF
abundance: .; v_gene: TRBV18; j_gene: TRBJ2-5; d_gene: .; CDR3nt: TGTGCCAGCTCACCCAACGAGCAGGGAGGAAGAGAGACCCAGTACTTC; CDR3aa: CASSPNEQGGRETQYF
abundance: .; v_gene: TRBV4-1; j_gene: TRBJ2-1; d_gene: .; CDR3nt: TGCGCCAGCAGCCATTTGGACATCCTTGCCTACAATGAGCAGTTCTTC; CDR3aa: CASSHLDILAYNEQFF
abundance: few; v_gene: TRBV5-5; j_gene: TRBJ2-6; d_gene: .; CDR3nt: TGTGCCAGCAGCCTTTTCTTCGGACTCCCTGGGGCCAACGTCCTGACTTTC; CDR3aa: CASSLFFGLPGANVLTF
abundance: few; v_gene: TRBV25-1; j_gene: TRBJ1-4; d_gene: TRBD1; CDR3nt: TGTGCCAGCAGTGGGACAGGGGGGGTAGAAAAACTGTTTTTT; CDR3aa: CASSGTGGVEKLFF
abundance: few; v_gene: TRBV4-2; j_gene: TRBJ1-3; d_gene: .; CDR3nt: TGTGCCAGCAGCCGACCTACAGCAGGGGACGCACACTCTTCTGGAAACACCATATATTTT; CDR3aa: CASSRPTAGDAHSSGNTIYF
abundance: .; v_gene: TRBV2; j_gene: TRBJ2-3; d_gene: .; CDR3nt: TGTGCCAGCAGTGTAGAAACGGGCACAGATACGCAGTATTTT; CDR3aa: CASSVETGTDTQYF
abundance: many; v_gene: TRBV5-1; j_gene: TRBJ2-6; d_gene: .; CDR3nt: TGCGCCAGCAGCGCCCGGACGCCTGGGGCCAACGTCCTGACTTTC; CDR3aa: CASSARTPGANVLTF
abundance: .; v_gene: TRBV28; j_gene: TRBJ1-3; d_gene: .; CDR3nt: TGTGCCAGTCGGAGTGGAAACACCATATATTTT; CDR3aa: CASRSGNTIYF
abundance: few; v_gene: TRBV11-2; j_gene: TRBJ2-5; d_gene: TRBD1; CDR3nt: TGTGCCAGCAGCTTAGATTGGGGAACAGGGGGCGAGACCCAGTACTTC; CDR3aa: CASSLDWGTGGETQYF
abundance: .; v_gene: TRBV29-1; j_gene: TRBJ1-2; d_gene: .; CDR3nt: TGCAGCGTTGTAGAGGGCTCTAACTATGGCTACACCTTC; CDR3aa: CSVVEGSNYGYTF
abundance: many; v_gene: TRBV4-3; j_gene: TRBJ2-2; d_gene: TRBD1; CDR3nt: TGCGCCAGCAGCCCAACGGGACAGGGGTCCGGGGAGCTGTTTTTT; CDR3aa: CASSPTGQGSGELFF
abundance: .; v_gene: TRBV7-2; j_gene: TRBJ1-5; d_gene: .; CDR3nt: TGTGCCAGCAGCTTAGATTGGGGGGACAATCAGCCCCAGCATTTT; CDR3aa: CASSLDWGDNQPQHF
abundance: few; v_gene: TRBV5-4; j_gene: TRBJ2-3; d_gene: .; CDR3nt: TGTGCCAGCAGCTTGGGAACGGGGGACCAATATACGCAGTATTTT; CDR3aa: CASSLGTGDQYTQYF
abundance: many; v_gene: TRBV10-3; j_gene: TRBJ1-5; d_gene: .; CDR3nt: TGTGCCACACGGACCGGGGGGGGCACTCAGCCCCAGCATTTT; CDR3aa: CATRTGGGTQPQHF
abundance: .; v_gene: TRBV30; j_gene: TRBJ2-3; d_gene: TRBD2; CDR3nt: TGTGCCTGGAGGCCGGGACTAGCCACAGATACGCAGTATTTT; CDR3aa: CAWRPGLATDTQYF
abundance: many; v_gene: TRBV4-2; j_gene: TRBJ1-3; d_gene: .; CDR3nt: TGTGCCAGCAGCCAAGACGATGGAAACACCATATATTTT; CDR3aa: CASSQDDGNTIYF
abundance: .; v_gene: TRBV5-4; j_gene: TRBJ1-4; d_gene: .; CDR3nt: TGTGCCAGCAGCTTGCGGTTGGGAGGCCCCGGAGAAAAACTGTTTTTT; CDR3aa: CASSLRLGGPGEKLFF
abundance: many; v_gene: TRBV24-1; j_gene: TRBJ2-3; d_gene: TRBD1; CDR3nt: TGTGCCACCAGAGGGGGCGGAGATACGCAGTATTTT; CDR3aa: CATRGGGDTQYF
abundance: .; v_gene: TRBV28; j_gene: TRBJ1-2; d_gene: TRBD1; CDR3nt: TGTGCCAGCAGTTCGGGACAGGGGATTAACTATGGCTACACCTTC; CDR3aa: CASSSGQGINYGYTF
abundance: few; v_gene: TRBV5-1; j_gene: TRBJ2-5; d_gene: TRBD1; CDR3nt: TGCGCCAGCAGCTGGGGACAGGGTGGAGAGACCCAGTACTTC; CDR3aa: CASSWGQGGETQYF
abundance: many; v_gene: TRBV7-2; j_gene: TRBJ2-1; d_gene: TRBD2; CDR3nt: TGTGCCAGCAGCGGCAGACTAGCGGGACCCTCCTACAATGAGCAGTTCTTC; CDR3aa: CASSGRLAGPSYNEQFF
abundance: few; v_gene: TRBV29-1; j_gene: TRBJ2-7; d_gene: TRBD1; CDR3nt: TGCAGCTACATCGGACAGGGGCAGGGCGAGCAGTACTTC; CDR3aa: CSYIGQGQGEQYF
abundance: many; v_gene: TRBV4-1; j_gene: TRBJ2-1; d_gene: .; CDR3nt: TGCGCCAGCAGCCAAGACCCACGAGACAGGTTGGGTGAGCAGTTCTTC; CDR3aa: CASSQDPRDRLGEQFF
abundance: many; v_gene: TRBV12-3/TRBV12-4; j_gene: TRBJ1-3; d_gene: TRBD1; CDR3nt: TGTGCCAGCAAGGACAGGGGGGTTTTCACTGGAAACACCATATATTTT; CDR3aa: CASKDRGVFTGNTIYF
abundance: many; v_gene: TRBV6-5; j_gene: TRBJ1-2; d_gene: TRBD1; CDR3nt: TGTGCCAGCAGCAGGGGACAGGGGTTAGGCTACACCTTC; CDR3aa: CASSRGQGLGYTF
abundance: .; v_gene: TRBV7-3; j_gene: TRBJ2-1; d_gene: .; CDR3nt: TGTGCCAGCAGCAGAAACCGGGGGTCAACCTACAATGAGCAGTTCTTC; CDR3aa: CASSRNRGSTYNEQFF
abundance: .; v_gene: TRBV12-5; j_gene: TRBJ1-1; d_gene: .; CDR3nt: TGTGCTAGTGGTTTGGGACACACGAACACTGAAGCTTTCTTT; CDR3aa: CASGLGHTNTEAFF
abundance: .; v_gene: TRBV9; j_gene: TRBJ2-6; d_gene: .; CDR3nt: TGTGCCAGCAGCGTAGTGGCCTCTGGGGCCAACGTCCTGACTTTC; CDR3aa: CASSVVASGANVLTF
abundance: few; v_gene: TRBV6-2/TRBV6-3; j_gene: TRBJ2-7; d_gene: .; CDR3nt: TGTGCCAGCAGATGGGCCCCCACGATGTGGGAGCAGTACTTC; CDR3aa: CASRWAPTMWEQYF
abundance: many; v_gene: TRBV12-3/TRBV12-4; j_gene: TRBJ2-2; d_gene: .; CDR3nt: TGTGCCAGCAGTTCCGGGACCCCGAACACCGGGGAGCTGTTTTTT; CDR3aa: CASSSGTPNTGELFF
abundance: .; v_gene: TRBV20-1; j_gene: TRBJ2-3; d_gene: .; CDR3nt: TGCAGTGCTAGAGATGGTAATGCAGATACGCAGTATTTT; CDR3aa: CSARDGNADTQYF
abundance: few; v_gene: TRBV7-2; j_gene: TRBJ1-5; d_gene: TRBD1; CDR3nt: TGTGCCAGCAGCCAGGGGACAGGGGCGGGGGGGAATCAGCCCCAGCATTTT; CDR3aa: CASSQGTGAGGNQPQHF
abundance: many; v_gene: TRBV24-1; j_gene: TRBJ1-1; d_gene: .; CDR3nt: TGTGCCACCGGATCCGGGACGGATAACACTGAAGCTTTCTTT; CDR3aa: CATGSGTDNTEAFF
abundance: few; v_gene: TRBV7-6; j_gene: TRBJ1-1; d_gene: .; CDR3nt: TGTGCCAGCAGCTTAGAGTCCTCGTTCACTGAAGCTTTCTTT; CDR3aa: CASSLESSFTEAFF
abundance: many; v_gene: TRBV29-1; j_gene: TRBJ2-3; d_gene: .; CDR3nt: TGCAGCGTTGAGGTTGGCATGATTACGCAGTATTTT; CDR3aa: CSVEVGMITQYF
abundance: .; v_gene: TRBV12-3/TRBV12-4; j_gene: TRBJ1-1; d_gene: .; CDR3nt: TGTGCCAGCAGTTTTATTCGACAGAACACTGAAGCTTTCTTT; CDR3aa: CASSFIRQNTEAFF
abundance: .; v_gene: TRBV20-1; j_gene: TRBJ1-2; d_gene: .; CDR3nt: TGCAGTGCTAGAGTTGGGAGACAGCTCTATGGCTACACCTTC; CDR3aa: CSARVGRQLYGYTF
abundance: few; v_gene: TRBV10-1; j_gene: TRBJ2-5; d_gene: TRBD2; CDR3nt: TGCGCCAGCAGTGATCTGGCGGGAGTCAAAAAAGAGACCCAGTACTTC; CDR3aa: CASSDLAGVKKETQYF
abundance: few; v_gene: TRBV7-7; j_gene: TRBJ2-1; d_gene: .; CDR3nt: TGTGCCAGCACCCCCATGGGGGGCGATGAGCAGTTCTTC; CDR3aa: CASTPMGGDEQFF
abundance: few; v_gene: TRBV28; j_gene: TRBJ1-5; d_gene: .; CDR3nt: TGTGCCAGCAGTTTATTCGACCGAAATCAGCCCCAGCATTTT; CDR3aa: CASSLFDRNQPQHF
abundance: few; v_gene: TRBV7-2; j_gene: TRBJ2-3; d_gene: .; CDR3nt: TGTGCCAGCAGCTTGTCTCGTATCAGCACAGATACGCAGTATTTT; CDR3aa: CASSLSRISTDTQYF
abundance: few; v_gene: TRBV4-1; j_gene: TRBJ1-2; d_gene: TRBD1; CDR3nt: TGCGCCAGCAGCCGAACAGGGGGCGTGGGTGGCTACACCTTC; CDR3aa: CASSRTGGVGGYTF
abundance: many; v_gene: TRBV4-1; j_gene: TRBJ2-1; d_gene: TRBD2; CDR3nt: TGCGCCAGCAGCCAAGAGGGAGGATCCAGCCGGGAGGTGCAGTTCTTC; CDR3aa: CASSQEGGSSREVQFF
abundance: few; v_gene: TRBV5-1; j_gene: TRBJ1-2; d_gene: TRBD1; CDR3nt: TGCGCCAGCAGCGACGGACAGGGCAACTATGGCTACACCTTC; CDR3aa: CASSDGQGNYGYTF
abundance: few; v_gene: TRBV6-2/TRBV6-3; j_gene: TRBJ1-2; d_gene: TRBD1; CDR3nt: TGTGCCAGCAGGGCCGGGACAGGGGCGGACTATGGCTACACCTTC; CDR3aa: CASRAGTGADYGYTF
abundance: few; v_gene: TRBV3-1; j_gene: TRBJ2-3; d_gene: TRBD2; CDR3nt: TGTGCCAGCAGCCAGGGCGGGAGAAACACAGATACGCAGTATTTT; CDR3aa: CASSQGGRNTDTQYF
abundance: .; v_gene: TRBV7-9; j_gene: TRBJ1-2; d_gene: .; CDR3nt: TGTGCCAGCAGCGCGTTCAGGGTCCCATATGGCTACACCTTC; CDR3aa: CASSAFRVPYGYTF
abundance: .; v_gene: TRBV12-3/TRBV12-4; j_gene: TRBJ1-5; d_gene: .; CDR3nt: TGTGCCAGCAGTCCCGGGGGCACACAGCCCCAGCATTTT; CDR3aa: CASSPGGTQPQHF
abundance: few; v_gene: TRBV7-3; j_gene: TRBJ2-1; d_gene: TRBD2; CDR3nt: TGTGCCAGCAGCCCTAGCGGGGGGCGAAATGAGCAGTTCTTC; CDR3aa: CASSPSGGRNEQFF
abundance: .; v_gene: TRBV7-2; j_gene: TRBJ1-3; d_gene: .; CDR3nt: TGTGCCAGCAGCACCGGGTCCCGGGGGACCATATATTTT; CDR3aa: CASSTGSRGTIYF
abundance: .; v_gene: TRBV9; j_gene: TRBJ1-6; d_gene: .; CDR3nt: TGTGCCAGCAGCGTAGGACAGTCCCCGAATTCACCCCTCCACTTT; CDR3aa: CASSVGQSPNSPLHF
abundance: few; v_gene: TRBV5-1; j_gene: TRBJ1-2; d_gene: TRBD1; CDR3nt: TGCGCCAGCAGCAAGACAGGGGGCACCTATGGCTACACCTTC; CDR3aa: CASSKTGGTYGYTF
abundance: few; v_gene: TRBV9; j_gene: TRBJ2-5; d_gene: TRBD2; CDR3nt: TGTGCCAGCAGCGTAGGAGGACTAGCGGGGATCCAAGAGACCCAGTACTTC; CDR3aa: CASSVGGLAGIQETQYF
abundance: .; v_gene: TRBV12-3/TRBV12-4; j_gene: TRBJ2-5; d_gene: .; CDR3nt: TGTGCCAGCAGCTTTTACGAGTCGGGTGAGACCCAGTACTTC; CDR3aa: CASSFYESGETQYF
abundance: few; v_gene: TRBV7-3; j_gene: TRBJ1-2; d_gene: .; CDR3nt: TGTGCCAGCAGCTCCCGGGGCGTCGGGGGCGTCTCCTTC; CDR3aa: CASSSRGVGGVSF
abundance: .; v_gene: TRBV20-1; j_gene: TRBJ2-2; d_gene: .; CDR3nt: TGCAGTGCCCCGACTAGGATCTCCGGGGAGCTGTTTTTT; CDR3aa: CSAPTRISGELFF
abundance: few; v_gene: TRBV7-3; j_gene: TRBJ2-1; d_gene: .; CDR3nt: TGTGCCAGCAGTGAACGACTGGGCAATGAGCAGTTCTTC; CDR3aa: CASSERLGNEQFF
abundance: .; v_gene: TRBV4-1; j_gene: TRBJ2-3; d_gene: .; CDR3nt: TGCGCCAGCGGACAACAGATTCGCACAGATACGCAGTATTTT; CDR3aa: CASGQQIRTDTQYF
abundance: many; v_gene: TRBV7-3; j_gene: TRBJ2-3; d_gene: .; CDR3nt: TGTGCCAGCAGCTCACAGGGAGCAGATACGCAGTATTTT; CDR3aa: CASSSQGADTQYF